This T cell receptor beta chain was recorded in a study of blood T cell repertoires in COVID-19. Study-level background: From T cells, B-cell-depleted T cells, or PBMCs came the material, which was cDNA or gDNA.

The protocol was immunoSEQ multiplex PCR, while the TCRdb copy is restricted to in-frame clones and leaves out a portion. The sample shows about 200,000 clones, 86% of them seen only once. Between the trimmed V and J ends, which lost 8 bases and 1 base, there was a span of 11 bases. Germline V lookup: CDR1 SNHLY, CDR2 FYNNEI. This CDR3 has 14 amino acids. The J gene is TRBJ2-2, the V gene TRBV2; D ambiguous. The sequence was collected from a woman in her 70s with acute or convalescent COVID-19. The sequenced material came from peripheral blood. DNA of the CDR3: TGTGCCAGCCAGAAGAATTTGAACACCGGGGAGCTGTTTTTT. Its protein is CASQKNLNTGELFF.